A single sample is the source of the 17 T cell receptor beta chains below, sequenced in a study of T cell responses to AZD1222 COVID-19 vaccine. Assay: immunoSEQ multiplex PCR; the TCRdb copy retains only in-frame clones and omits some. The sample records roughly 100,000 clones, 85% to 90% being singletons. The sequencing here drew on peripheral blood, taken 28 days after the second AZD1222 dose. These receptors were taken from an adult who received the AZD1222 COVID-19 vaccine.

The V and J genes are TRBV6-4 and TRBJ2-7; 8 bases match TRBD2. CDR3 length: 14 amino acids. Germline CDR1 and CDR2: MRHNA and SNTAGT. V trimming: 0 bases; J trimming: 12 bases; junction bases outside the gene matches: 10. CDR3 in amino acids: CASSDSMAGGVAYF. As DNA, the CDR3 is TGTGCCAGCAGTGACTCGATGGCGGGAGGTGTGGCGTACTTC.

The chain has TRBV3-1 (or the pseudogene TRBV3-2) and TRBJ2-7; the D is unclear. There are 15 residues in the CDR3. V dropped 4 bases and J dropped 4 bases, with 17 bases sitting between them. CDR1 is LGHDT, CDR2 YNNKEL, per germline (reference sequence). CDR3 protein: CASSPMVGGAYEQYF. The CDR3 DNA reads TGTGCCAGCAGCCCCATGGTGGGCGGAGCATACGAGCAGTACTTC.

The chain is built from TRBV18 and TRBJ2-7, with a tentative D call TRBD1 (6 bases). This CDR3 comprises 14 residues. Trimming cost V 2 bases and J 6 bases, with 14 bases left between them. Germline-derived CDR1 and CDR2 are KGHSH and LQKENI. CDR3: CASSPTGTSLEQYF. The CDR3 DNA follows: TGTGCCAGCTCACCAACGGGGACATCCCTCGAGCAGTACTTC.

The genes are TRBV6-5 and TRBJ2-3; D possibly corresponds to TRBD1 (6 bases). Trimming shortened V by 8 bases and J by 6 bases, and 15 bases separated the two germline ends. The CDR3 consists of 13 residues. Germline assignment: CDR1 MNHEY and CDR2 SVGAGI. The CDR3 region is CASRQGHFDTQYF. The CDR3 nucleotides are TGTGCCAGCCGGCAGGGACATTTCGATACGCAGTATTTT.

The table lists this clone with a count of one. The rearrangement uses TRBV6-5 and TRBJ2-7, with D unresolved. Germline lookup yields CDR1 MNHEY and CDR2 SVGAGI. Trimming cost V 6 bases and J 5 bases, with 14 bases left between them. The length of the CDR3 is 13 residues. Here the CDR3 reads CASSAPQSHEQYF. The CDR3 region has the DNA TGTGCCAGCAGCGCCCCACAGTCCCACGAGCAGTACTTC.

The J gene is TRBJ1-5, the V gene TRBV28; maybe TRBD1 (6 bases). This CDR3 contains 16 residues. The germline V gene has CDR1 MDHEN and CDR2 SYDVKM. With 7 bases removed from V and 0 bases from J, the gap between germline ends came to 16 bases. CDR3: CASTLVRGNSNQPQHF. Written as DNA, the CDR3 is TGTGCCAGCACCTTGGTCAGGGGCAATAGCAATCAGCCCCAGCATTTT.

V and J are TRBV27 and TRBJ2-1; a possible D gene is TRBD1 (5 bases). Per the germline V gene, CDR1 is MNHEY and CDR2 is SMNVEV (reference sequence). The CDR3 has 14 amino acids. Trimming took off 6 bases at V and 10 bases at J, with 19 bases between the two ends. CDR3 sequence reads: CASSPRTNRGEQFF. The CDR3 DNA sequence: TGTGCCAGCAGCCCCAGGACAAACCGCGGCGAGCAGTTCTTC.

This clone has only one observation. The chain joins TRBV2 to TRBJ1-2; the match to TRBD1 covers 8 bases. This CDR3 is built from 14 residues. CDR1 is SNHLY, CDR2 FYNNEI, per germline. J was trimmed by 3 bases and V by 7 bases; bases with no gene match: 7. The CDR3: CASKQQGAYYGYTF. The DNA of the CDR3 is TGTGCCAGCAAACAGCAGGGGGCTTACTATGGCTACACCTTC.

The rearrangement uses TRBV2 and TRBJ1-2; tentatively, D is TRBD1 (5 bases). Deletions cut 2 bases from V and 8 bases from J, with 15 bases between. The germline V gene has CDR1 SNHLY and CDR2 FYNNEI. CDR3 length equals 14 residues. CDR3 sequence: CASSEKTGAIGYTF. The CDR3 DNA is TGTGCCAGCAGTGAAAAAACAGGAGCTATCGGCTACACCTTC.

The V call is TRBV9, the J call TRBJ2-7; no clear D. Germline lookup yields CDR1 SGDLS and CDR2 YYNGEE. Trimming shortened V by 0 bases and J by 1 base, and 8 bases separated the two germline ends. The CDR3 is 14 amino acids. The CDR3 DNA sequence: TGTGCCAGCAGCGTAGCAAGGCAGTCCTACGAGCAGTACTTC. The encoded protein is CASSVARQSYEQYF. Full variable domain (rest looked up from reference TRBV9 and TRBJ2-7): DSGVTQTPKHLITATGQRVTLRCSPRSGDLSVYWYQQSLDQGLQFLIQYYNGEERAKGNILERFSAQQFPDLHSELNLSSLELGDSALYFCASSVARQSYEQYFGPGTRLTVT.

The V and J genes are TRBV5-1 and TRBJ1-1; D is perhaps TRBD1 (6 bases). Germline CDR1 is SGHRS and CDR2 is YFSETQ. This CDR3 comprises 13 residues. Trimming took 2 bases from V and 6 from J, leaving 11 bases between them. The CDR3 sequence: CASSFTGTAEAFF. The DNA for the CDR3 is TGCGCCAGCAGCTTTACAGGGACGGCTGAAGCTTTCTTT.

The V call is TRBV9, the J call TRBJ2-7; D is possibly TRBD2 (6 bases). The length of the CDR3 is 15 residues. Germline CDR1 SGDLS, CDR2 YYNGEE. V lost 0 bases and J lost 3, with 13 bases in between. The CDR3 loop is CASSVGGTGVYEQYF. CDR3 DNA sequence: TGTGCCAGCAGCGTAGGAGGGACTGGGGTCTACGAGCAGTACTTC.

The chain combines TRBV28 with TRBJ2-7, with 11 bases fitting TRBD2. The CDR3 has 13 amino acids. Germline CDR1 and CDR2: MDHEN and SYDVKM. V lost 5 bases and J lost 12; bases outside the gene matches: 9. CDR3 amino acids: CASSKITSGRPYF. For the CDR3, the DNA is TGTGCCAGCAGTAAAATCACTAGCGGGAGACCGTACTTC.

The J gene is TRBJ2-1, the V gene TRBV19; no clear D. V shed 0 bases and J shed 9 bases, with 9 bases lying between them. CDR1 is LNHDA, CDR2 SQIVND, per germline (reference sequence). The CDR3 loop spans 13 amino acids. DNA for the CDR3: TGTGCCAGTAGTATAGATGGGCACGGTGAGCAGTTCTTC. The encoded protein is CASSIDGHGEQFF.

The chain joins TRBV5-1 to TRBJ2-3; 8 positions match TRBD1. The CDR3 contains 16 residues. CDR1 and CDR2 from the germline V gene are SGHRS and YFSETQ. The V gene end was trimmed by 3 bases and the J gene end by 2 bases; junction bases not matched to a gene: 8. The CDR3 DNA reads TGCGCCAGCAGCTGGGGAGACAGGGGATCCACAGATACGCAGTATTTT. Amino acid sequence: CASSWGDRGSTDTQYF.

About this clone itself: The DNA is omitted, as the CDR3 cannot be located on it reliably, and the CDR3 follows TCRdb's listing. The CDR3 protein is CASSLGTDFRGYTF. V usage is TRBV5-4 and J usage is TRBJ1-2. Per the germline V gene, CDR1 is SGHNT and CDR2 is YYREEE (reference sequence). The CDR3 totals 14 residues, both ends included.

V usage is TRBV7-8 and J usage is TRBJ2-7; TRBD1 is a possible D gene (6 bases). This CDR3 region has 17 residues. Germline CDR1 reads SGHVS; CDR2 reads FQNEAQ. Trimming cost V 5 bases and J 5 bases, with 25 bases left between them. The DNA of the CDR3 is TGTGCCAGCAGCCAAAGGCGGAATACAGGGTCCACCGACGAGCAGTACTTC. Its protein product is CASSQRRNTGSTDEQYF.